One sample yielded the 17 T cell receptor beta chains listed below, sequenced in a study of T cell repertoires in cytomegalovirus infection. No antigen is known for these receptors. Via MiXCR, TCRdb re-called the reads, giving one row per CDR3 protein. This table holds hundreds of thousands of distinct CDR3 sequences, about 27% found once. Sequencing used cultured PBMCs, obtained from culture after CMV antigen stimulation. These receptor sequences come from a human donor in good health (CMV status not recorded). Some clones in this sample may be carry-over from other donors' samples.

Note on this clonotype: A much larger clone is a single base away; this may be a read error. This chain connects TRBV11-2 to TRBJ1-3; no reliable D call. Germline values: CDR1 SGHAT, CDR2 FQNNGV. CDR3 size: 16 residues. V lost 0 bases and J lost 0, with 9 bases in between. CDR3 sequence (DNA): TGTGCCAGCAGCTTAGAGGCGGGTTACTCTGGAAACACCATATATTTT. It specifies CASSLEAGYSGNTIYF.

The J gene is TRBJ1-1, the V gene TRBV5-1; the D is unclear. The CDR3 is made up of 15 amino acids. The V gene's germline CDR1 is SGHRS and CDR2 YFSETQ. With 2 bases removed from V and 3 bases from J, the gap between germline ends came to 14 bases. Here the CDR3 reads CASSLILPGDTEAFF. The CDR3, as DNA: TGCGCCAGCAGCTTAATCCTCCCTGGGGACACTGAAGCTTTCTTT.

This clonotype appeared a few times. This chain uses TRBV19 with TRBJ2-1; 8 bases line up with TRBD2. Germline CDR1 and CDR2: LNHDA and SQIVND (reference sequence). V dropped 5 bases and J dropped 3; count of bases not matched to a gene: 3. This CDR3 is built from 14 residues. CDR3 bases: TGTGCCAGTAGTGTGACTAGCGTCTACAATGAGCAGTTCTTC. This sequence encodes CASSVTSVYNEQFF.

This clonotype occurred a few times. The chain uses TRBV6-1 and TRBJ2-4; TRBD1 might be the D (5 bases). The CDR3 covers 18 residues. Germline CDR1 and CDR2: MNHNS and SASEGT. The ends were cut back, 4 bases at V and 1 base at J, with 20 bases in the middle. The CDR3 region has the DNA TGTGCCAGCAGTGGAATTGCGCCAGGGCCCTGGGCCAAAAACATTCAGTACTTC. It is translated as CASSGIAPGPWAKNIQYF.

V and J are TRBV6-1 and TRBJ1-3; D remains unclear. The CDR3 is made up of 14 amino acids. The V and J ends lost 6 bases and 0 bases respectively, with 9 bases between them. CDR1 MNHNS and CDR2 SASEGT come from the germline V gene. The CDR3 sequence: CASRIQDSGNTIYF. DNA for the CDR3: TGTGCCAGCAGGATACAAGACTCTGGAAACACCATATATTTT.

This chain joins TRBV29-1 and TRBJ1-5; weak D call: TRBD1 (6 bases). Germline lookup yields CDR1 SQVTM and CDR2 ANQGSEA. This CDR3 has 14 amino acids. Between the trimmed V and J ends, which lost 1 base and 4 bases, there was a span of 11 bases. Here the CDR3 DNA reads TGCAGCGTTGAAGGGGGGCAGGGAAATCAGCCCCAGCATTTT. Its translation is CSVEGGQGNQPQHF.

The chain combines TRBV30 with TRBJ1-3; TRBD1 might be the D (5 bases). This CDR3 has 14 amino acids. Germline CDR1 is GTSNPN and CDR2 is SVGIG (reference sequence). V was pared by 5 bases and J by 0 bases, with 11 bases between. The CDR3 DNA reads as TGTGCCTGGCGGCGGGACGTCTCTGGAAACACCATATATTTT. The encoded protein is CAWRRDVSGNTIYF. Complete variable domain (other parts from reference TRBV30 and TRBJ1-3): SQTIHQWPATLVQPVGSPLSLECTVEGTSNPNLYWYRQAAGRGLQLLFYSVGIGQISSEVPQNLSASRPQDRQFILSSKKLLLSDSGFYLCAWRRDVSGNTIYFGEGSWLTVV.

CDR3 sequence reads: CASRAGTGTRYTF. The CDR3 DNA follows: TGTGCCAGCAGGGCCGGTACAGGGACTCGCTACACCTTC. V usage is TRBV28 and J usage is TRBJ1-2, with D possibly matching TRBD1 (6 bases). The germline gives CDR1 MDHEN, CDR2 SYDVKM. The CDR3 has 13 amino acids. V was trimmed by 6 bases and J by 9 bases, leaving 17 bases between them.

The rearrangement joins TRBV6-1 to TRBJ2-1; 11 positions match TRBD1. The V gene end was trimmed by 4 bases and the J gene end by 9 bases; junction bases not matched to a gene: 8. The CDR3 loop spans 15 amino acids. The germline V gene has CDR1 MNHNS and CDR2 SASEGT. CDR3 loop: CASSGRRTGGGEQFF. The CDR3 DNA follows: TGTGCCAGCAGTGGACGTAGGACAGGGGGCGGTGAGCAGTTCTTC.

This clonotype was observed a few times. The chain links TRBV11-2 to TRBJ1-2; 9 bases are a match to TRBD1. CDR3 size: 16 residues. CDR1 SGHAT and CDR2 FQNNGV come from the germline V gene. V was pared by 0 bases and J by 4 bases, with 6 bases of the junction left unmatched. In DNA form, the CDR3 reads TGTGCCAGCAGCTTAGATCGGGGACAGGGTGGCTATGGCTACACCTTC. It yields the protein CASSLDRGQGGYGYTF.

This clonotype was picked up many times. The chain employs TRBV28 and TRBJ2-1, with 14 bases fitting TRBD2. The CDR3 covers 17 residues. J was trimmed by 9 bases and V by 6 bases; bases with no gene match: 13. CDR1 is MDHEN, CDR2 SYDVKM, per germline. The CDR3 DNA is TGTGCCAGCAGCTCCTTGCCGCCGGGACTAGCGGGAGCTGAGCAGTTCTTC. Its translation: CASSSLPPGLAGAEQFF.

The chain carries TRBV6-1 and TRBJ2-3; 7 nucleotides align to TRBD1. The germline V gene encodes CDR1 MNHNS and CDR2 SASEGT. J gave up 6 bases and V 4 bases, and 7 bases lay outside the gene matches. The CDR3 has 14 residues. CDR3 DNA sequence: TGTGCCAGCAGTGCACAGGGGTTGAGGGATACGCAGTATTTT. Protein: CASSAQGLRDTQYF.

For this clonotype: The junction departs from germline at one end; a sequencing error may be responsible. The chain recombines TRBV5-1 with TRBJ1-2; the D gene is possibly TRBD1 (6 bases). This CDR3 has 14 amino acids. Looked up from germline, CDR1 is SGHRS and CDR2 is YFSETQ. The CDR3 sequence: CASSKSQGNDGYTF. CDR3 sequence (DNA): TGCGCCAGCAGCAAGTCACAGGGTAACGATGGCTACACCTTC.

The genes are TRBV6-5 and TRBJ2-5; maybe TRBD1 (5 bases). CDR3 length: 14 residues. V was pared by 0 bases and J by 9 bases, with 14 bases between. Looked up from germline, CDR1 is MNHEY and CDR2 is SVGAGI. CDR3 region: CASSYSLAGQAQYF. In DNA form, the CDR3 reads TGTGCCAGCAGTTACTCATTGGCAGGGCAAGCCCAGTACTTC.

For the CDR3, the DNA is TGTGCCAGTACGCAACAGGGGGCTCGAAATGAGCAGTTCTTC. Amino acid sequence: CASTQQGARNEQFF. The chain combines TRBV28 with TRBJ2-1; the match to TRBD1 covers 9 bases. After removal of 9 bases from V and 7 bases from J, the junction contained 10 bases not matched to a gene. This CDR3 is built from 14 residues. The germline gives CDR1 MDHEN, CDR2 SYDVKM.

V usage is TRBV20-1 and J usage is TRBJ2-3, with 9 nucleotides matching TRBD2. This CDR3 contains 16 residues. Germline V gives CDR1 DFQATT, CDR2 SNEGSKA (reference sequence). The trim removed 3 bases at V and 6 bases at J, leaving 13 bases unmatched. The CDR3 sequence: CSARLAGGGALDTQYF. The DNA for the CDR3 is TGCAGTGCTAGGTTGGCGGGCGGGGGGGCCCTTGATACGCAGTATTTT.

On this clonotype: The junction shows a germline mismatch at one end, possibly a read error. The chain joins TRBV20-1 to TRBJ1-5; D ambiguous. CDR3 size: 15 residues. Germline-derived CDR1 and CDR2 are DFQATT and SNEGSKA (reference sequence). The DNA for the CDR3 is TGCAGTGCTGGAGAAGGTTCACGTAGCAATCAGCCCCAGCATTTT. It yields the protein CSAGEGSRSNQPQHF.